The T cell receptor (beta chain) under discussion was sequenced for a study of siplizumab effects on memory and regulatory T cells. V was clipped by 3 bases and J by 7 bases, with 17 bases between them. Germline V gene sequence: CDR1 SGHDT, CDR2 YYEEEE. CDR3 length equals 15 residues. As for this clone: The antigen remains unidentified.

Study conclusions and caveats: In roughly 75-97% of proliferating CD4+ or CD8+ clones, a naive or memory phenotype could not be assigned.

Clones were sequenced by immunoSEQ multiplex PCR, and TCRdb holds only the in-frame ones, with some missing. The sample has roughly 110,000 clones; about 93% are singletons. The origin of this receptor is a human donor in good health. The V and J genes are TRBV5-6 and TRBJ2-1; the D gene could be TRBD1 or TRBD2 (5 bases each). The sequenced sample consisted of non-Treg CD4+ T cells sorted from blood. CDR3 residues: CASSSRTRTGNEQFF. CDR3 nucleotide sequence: TGTGCCAGCAGCTCGAGGACACGAACGGGGAATGAGCAGTTCTTC.